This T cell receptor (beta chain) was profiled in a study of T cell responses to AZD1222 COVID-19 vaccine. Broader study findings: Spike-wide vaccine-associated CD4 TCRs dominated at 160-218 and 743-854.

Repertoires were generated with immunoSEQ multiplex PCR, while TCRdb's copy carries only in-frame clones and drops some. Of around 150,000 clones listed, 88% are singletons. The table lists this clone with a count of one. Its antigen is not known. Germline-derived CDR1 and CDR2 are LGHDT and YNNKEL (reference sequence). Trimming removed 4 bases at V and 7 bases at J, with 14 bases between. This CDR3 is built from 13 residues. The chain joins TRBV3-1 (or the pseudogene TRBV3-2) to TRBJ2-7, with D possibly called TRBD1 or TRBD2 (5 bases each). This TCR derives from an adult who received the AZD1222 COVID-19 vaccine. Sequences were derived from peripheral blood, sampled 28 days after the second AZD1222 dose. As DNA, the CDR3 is TGTGCCAGCAGCCCCACCCGGGGCCGGGAGCAGTACTTC. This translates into CASSPTRGREQYF.